This T cell receptor beta chain comes out of a study of blood T cell repertoires in COVID-19. In the study overall: Acute-phase and convalescent COVID-19 samples originated in the United States, Italy and Spain. T cells, B-cell-depleted T cells, or PBMCs supplied cDNA or gDNA.

The V end was cut by 7 bases, the J end by 5 bases, with 17 bases between. The CDR3 totals 13 residues. Germline CDR1 is GTSNPN and CDR2 is SVGIG (reference sequence). Per the study methods: For nucleated cells, counts were estimated from reference gene primer amplification. TCRdb's table, derived via immunoSEQ multiplex PCR, lists solely in-frame clones and lacks some. The V and J calls and the clone size are those of that table, but D and trimming were determined from the DNA. This table holds some 120,000 clones, approximately 80% found once. The sequence was obtained from a human donor in a cohort sampled during active COVID-19. The chain joins TRBV30 to TRBJ2-5, with a possible D match to TRBD2 (5 bases). Sequencing was done on a sample of peripheral blood. Here the CDR3 reads CAFRSGPGETQYF. The CDR3 region has the DNA TGTGCCTTCCGTTCCGGGCCGGGGGAGACCCAGTACTTC. Full variable domain (rest looked up from reference TRBV30 and TRBJ2-5): SQTIHQWPATLVQPVGSPLSLECTVEGTSNPNLYWYRQAAGRGLQLLFYSVGIGQISSEVPQNLSASRPQDRQFILSSKKLLLSDSGFYLCAFRSGPGETQYFGPGTRLLVL.